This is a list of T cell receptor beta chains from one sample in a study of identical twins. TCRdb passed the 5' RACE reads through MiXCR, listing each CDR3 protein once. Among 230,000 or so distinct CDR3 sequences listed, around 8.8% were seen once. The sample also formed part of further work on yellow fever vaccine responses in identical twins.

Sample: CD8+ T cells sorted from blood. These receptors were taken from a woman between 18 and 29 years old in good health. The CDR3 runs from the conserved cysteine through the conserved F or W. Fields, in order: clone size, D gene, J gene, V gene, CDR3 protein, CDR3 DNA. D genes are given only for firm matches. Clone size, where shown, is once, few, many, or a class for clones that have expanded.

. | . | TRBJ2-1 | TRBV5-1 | CASSLWAGTDEQFF | TGCGCCAGCAGCTTGTGGGCGGGGACCGATGAGCAGTTCTTC
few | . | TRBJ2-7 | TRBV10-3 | CAISESGTAYEQYF | TGTGCCATCAGTGAGTCAGGGACGGCTTACGAGCAGTACTTC
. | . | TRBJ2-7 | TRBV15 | CATSRDRVKIQPYEQYF | TGTGCCACCAGCAGAGATCGTGTGAAGATACAGCCGTACGAGCAGTACTTC
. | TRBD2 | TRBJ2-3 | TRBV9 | CASSAWEGSTTDTQYF | TGTGCCAGCAGCGCATGGGAGGGGTCGACAACCGATACGCAGTATTTT
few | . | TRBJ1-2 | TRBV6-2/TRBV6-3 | CASEGVDLDYGYTF | TGTGCCAGCGAAGGGGTGGATTTGGACTATGGCTACACCTTC
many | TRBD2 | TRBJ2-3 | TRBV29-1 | CSVRLAGDPTQYF | TGCAGCGTTCGACTAGCGGGCGACCCTACGCAGTATTTT
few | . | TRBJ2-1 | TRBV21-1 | CASSVPSNEQFF | TGTGCCAGCAGCGTACCTTCCAATGAGCAGTTCTTC
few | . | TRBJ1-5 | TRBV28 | CASSPRLESSNQPQHF | TGTGCCAGCAGCCCTAGGTTAGAGAGTAGCAATCAGCCCCAGCATTTT
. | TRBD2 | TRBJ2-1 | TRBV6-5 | CASSFVLAGEGNEQFF | TGTGCCAGCAGTTTCGTACTAGCGGGGGAGGGCAATGAGCAGTTCTTC
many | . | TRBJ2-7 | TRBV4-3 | CASSQVRDNSYEQYF | TGCGCCAGCAGCCAAGTTCGGGACAACTCCTACGAGCAGTACTTC
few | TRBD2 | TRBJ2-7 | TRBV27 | CASSPLPASGSNEQYF | TGTGCCAGCTCCCCCCTCCCGGCTAGCGGGAGCAACGAGCAGTACTTC
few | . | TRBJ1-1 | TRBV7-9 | CASSWTQTRGTEAFF | TGTGCCAGCAGCTGGACCCAAACGAGGGGAACTGAAGCTTTCTTT
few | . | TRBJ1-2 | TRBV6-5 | CASSYGVPNYGYTF | TGTGCCAGCAGTTACGGTGTCCCTAACTATGGCTACACCTTC
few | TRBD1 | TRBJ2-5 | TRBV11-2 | CASSSWDRGAEETQYF | TGTGCCAGCAGCTCCTGGGACAGGGGGGCCGAAGAGACCCAGTACTTC
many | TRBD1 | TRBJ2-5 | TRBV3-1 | CASSQDRQGAETQYF | TGTGCCAGCAGCCAAGATCGCCAGGGGGCAGAGACCCAGTACTTC
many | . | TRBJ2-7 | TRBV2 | CASSSVYEQYF | TGTGCCAGCAGTTCTGTCTACGAGCAGTACTTC
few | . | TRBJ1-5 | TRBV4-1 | CASSQGGTQPQHF | TGCGCCAGCAGCCAAGGGGGAACTCAGCCCCAGCATTTT
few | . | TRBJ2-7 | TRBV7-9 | CASSPWTDSYEQYF | TGTGCCAGCAGCCCATGGACAGACTCCTACGAGCAGTACTTC
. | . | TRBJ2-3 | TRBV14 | CASRGLGRDTQYF | TGTGCCAGCAGAGGGCTAGGGCGAGATACGCAGTATTTT
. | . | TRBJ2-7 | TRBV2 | CASSEAGETVYEQYF | TGTGCCAGCAGTGAAGCGGGGGAGACAGTTTACGAGCAGTACTTC
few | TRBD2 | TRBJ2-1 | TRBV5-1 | CASTWPGGGVYNEQFF | TGCGCCAGCACCTGGCCCGGCGGGGGGGTCTACAATGAGCAGTTCTTC
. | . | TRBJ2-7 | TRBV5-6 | CASSLGPGLVYEQYF | TGTGCCAGCAGCTTGGGGCCGGGTTTAGTCTACGAGCAGTACTTC
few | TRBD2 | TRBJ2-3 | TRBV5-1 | CASSLALAGGSDTQYF | TGCGCCAGCAGCTTGGCGCTAGCGGGGGGATCAGATACGCAGTATTTT
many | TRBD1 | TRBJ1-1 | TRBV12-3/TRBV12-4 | CASSPRQGWAEAFF | TGTGCCAGCAGTCCAAGACAGGGTTGGGCTGAAGCTTTCTTT
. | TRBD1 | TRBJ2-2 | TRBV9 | CASSAPGTGFSGELFF | TGTGCCAGCAGCGCTCCGGGGACAGGTTTTTCCGGGGAGCTGTTTTTT
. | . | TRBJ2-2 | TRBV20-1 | CSARSASNTGELFF | TGCAGTGCTAGATCGGCCTCCAACACCGGGGAGCTGTTTTTT
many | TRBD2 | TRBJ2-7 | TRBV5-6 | CASSPGLAGGKTEQYF | TGTGCCAGCAGCCCTGGACTAGCGGGTGGAAAGACCGAGCAGTACTTC
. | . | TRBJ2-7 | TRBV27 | CASKEGGGPIYEQYF | TGTGCCAGCAAGGAGGGGGGAGGGCCGATTTACGAGCAGTACTTC
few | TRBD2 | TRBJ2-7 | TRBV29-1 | CAALRASGGEPLEQYF | TGCGCCGCCCTTAGGGCTAGCGGGGGGGAACCCCTCGAGCAGTACTTC
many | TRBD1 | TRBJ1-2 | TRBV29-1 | CSAGRQGAGHGYTF | TGCAGCGCCGGGAGACAGGGGGCAGGCCATGGCTACACCTTC
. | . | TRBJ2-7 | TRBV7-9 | CASSPQPGEGPYEQYF | TGTGCCAGCAGCCCCCAGCCGGGAGAGGGGCCTTACGAGCAGTACTTC
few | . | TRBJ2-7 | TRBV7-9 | CASSLAGLEQYF | TGTGCCAGCAGCTTAGCCGGGCTCGAGCAGTACTTC
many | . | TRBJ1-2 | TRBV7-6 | CASSLAGGDGYTF | TGTGCCAGCAGCTTAGCGGGGGGCGATGGCTACACCTTC
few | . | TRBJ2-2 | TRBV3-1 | CASSQDIRGPNTGELFF | TGTGCCAGCAGCCAAGATATAAGGGGACCTAACACCGGGGAGCTGTTTTTT
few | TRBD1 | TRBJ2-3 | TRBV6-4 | CASSDVRDRRISTSTDTQYF | TGTGCCAGCAGTGACGTCCGGGACAGGAGAATATCGACTAGCACAGATACGCAGTATTTT
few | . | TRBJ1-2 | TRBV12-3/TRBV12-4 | CASTGSYNGYTF | TGTGCCAGCACTGGCAGCTATAATGGCTACACCTTC
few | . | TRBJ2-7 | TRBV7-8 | CASSLADGYYEQYF | TGTGCCAGCAGCCTCGCCGACGGGTACTACGAGCAGTACTTC
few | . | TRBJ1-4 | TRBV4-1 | CASSQLTGDEKLFF | TGCGCCAGCAGCCAACTGACGGGAGATGAAAAACTGTTTTTT
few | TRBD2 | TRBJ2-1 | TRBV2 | CASTGGGSGKRYEQFF | TGTGCCAGCACGGGAGGGGGTAGCGGGAAGAGGTATGAGCAGTTCTTC
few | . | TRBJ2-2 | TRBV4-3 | CASSHLGGGETGELFF | TGCGCCAGCAGCCATTTGGGAGGGGGCGAAACCGGGGAGCTGTTTTTT
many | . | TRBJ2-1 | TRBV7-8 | CASSKKDNEQFF | TGTGCCAGCAGCAAGAAAGACAATGAGCAGTTCTTC
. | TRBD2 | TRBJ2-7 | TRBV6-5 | CASSLKLSGNEQYF | TGTGCCAGCAGCTTAAAGCTAAGCGGGAACGAGCAGTACTTC
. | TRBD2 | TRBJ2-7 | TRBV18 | CASSPMRAGGPYEQYF | TGTGCCAGCTCACCAATGCGAGCGGGGGGGCCCTACGAGCAGTACTTC
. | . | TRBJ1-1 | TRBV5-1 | CASSESGTREAFF | TGCGCCAGCAGCGAGAGTGGTACGCGTGAAGCTTTCTTT